This T cell receptor beta chain was sequenced in a study of blood T cell repertoires in COVID-19. Study at large: The United States, Italy and Spain were the sources of the acute and convalescent COVID-19 samples. Sources were T cells, B-cell-depleted T cells, or PBMCs; the material itself was cDNA or gDNA.

Authors' analysis steps: Quantification of nucleated cells was approximated via reference gene primer amplification. TCRdb's table, derived via immunoSEQ multiplex PCR, lists solely in-frame clones and lacks some. The D gene and trimming were derived from the DNA, and the V and J assignments and clone size from that table. The top ten hold about 7.3% of the sample, which has about 81,000 clones, approximately 86% seen once. Sequencing was done on a sample of peripheral blood. The sequence was obtained from a man in his 70s with acute or convalescent COVID-19.

This chain's CDR3 is CASSPQQGVTEAFF. DNA for the CDR3: TGTGCCAGCAGTCCTCAACAAGGGGTCACTGAAGCTTTCTTT. This chain joins TRBV6-5 and TRBJ1-1, with a weak D call TRBD1 (5 bases). With 5 bases removed from V and 4 bases from J, the gap between germline ends came to 14 bases. This CDR3 has 14 amino acids. The germline V gene encodes CDR1 MNHEY and CDR2 SVGAGI.